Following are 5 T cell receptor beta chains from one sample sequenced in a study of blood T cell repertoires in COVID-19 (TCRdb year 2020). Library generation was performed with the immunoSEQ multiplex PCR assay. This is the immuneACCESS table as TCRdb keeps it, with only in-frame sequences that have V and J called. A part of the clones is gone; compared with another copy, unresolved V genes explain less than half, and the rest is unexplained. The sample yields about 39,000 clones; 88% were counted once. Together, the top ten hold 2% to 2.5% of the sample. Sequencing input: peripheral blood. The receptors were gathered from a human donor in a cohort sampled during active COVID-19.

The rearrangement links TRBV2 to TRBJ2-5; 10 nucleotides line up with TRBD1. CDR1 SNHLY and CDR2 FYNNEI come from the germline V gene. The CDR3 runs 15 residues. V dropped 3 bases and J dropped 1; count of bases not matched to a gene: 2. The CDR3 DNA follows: TGTGCCAGCAGTGAGGACAGGGGGTTCCAAGAGACCCAGTACTTC. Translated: CASSEDRGFQETQYF.

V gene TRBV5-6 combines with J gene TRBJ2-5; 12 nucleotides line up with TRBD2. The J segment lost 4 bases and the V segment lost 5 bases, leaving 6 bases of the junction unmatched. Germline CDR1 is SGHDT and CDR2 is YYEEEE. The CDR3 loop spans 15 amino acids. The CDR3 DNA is TGTGCCAGCAGATCCGGACTAGCGGGGATAGAGACCCAGTACTTC. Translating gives CASRSGLAGIETQYF.

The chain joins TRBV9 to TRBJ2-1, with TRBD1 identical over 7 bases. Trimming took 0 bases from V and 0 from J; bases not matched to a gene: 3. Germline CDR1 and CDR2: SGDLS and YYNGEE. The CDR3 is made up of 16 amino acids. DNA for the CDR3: TGTGCCAGCAGCGTAGAGGACAGGAGCTCCTACAATGAGCAGTTCTTC. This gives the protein CASSVEDRSSYNEQFF.

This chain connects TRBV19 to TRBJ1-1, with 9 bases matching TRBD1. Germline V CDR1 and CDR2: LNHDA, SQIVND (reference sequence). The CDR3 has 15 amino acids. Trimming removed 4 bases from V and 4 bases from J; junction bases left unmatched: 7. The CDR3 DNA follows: TGTGCCAGTAGTACCCAGGGACAGGGCGTCACTGAAGCTTTCTTT. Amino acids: CASSTQGQGVTEAFF.

The DNA of the CDR3 is TGTGCCAGCAGCTTAGCTCTGGCCGATGAGCAGTTCTTC. Its translation is CASSLALADEQFF. V gene TRBV7-9 combines with J gene TRBJ2-1; D unclear. V lost 0 bases to trimming and J lost 8 bases, with 8 bases between them. This CDR3 has 13 residues. Germline V CDR1 and CDR2: SEHNR, FQNEAQ (reference sequence).